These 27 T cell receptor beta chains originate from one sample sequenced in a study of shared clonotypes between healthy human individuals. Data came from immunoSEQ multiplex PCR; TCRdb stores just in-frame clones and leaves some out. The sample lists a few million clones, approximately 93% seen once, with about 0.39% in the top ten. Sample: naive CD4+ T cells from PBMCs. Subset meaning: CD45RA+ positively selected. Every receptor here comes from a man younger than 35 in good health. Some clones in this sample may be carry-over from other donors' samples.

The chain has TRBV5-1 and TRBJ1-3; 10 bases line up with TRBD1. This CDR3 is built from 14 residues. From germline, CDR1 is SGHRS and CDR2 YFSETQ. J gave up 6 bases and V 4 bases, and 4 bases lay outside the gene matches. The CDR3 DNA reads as TGCGCCAGCAGCCGAGGGACAGGGGAAAACACCATATATTTT. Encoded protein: CASSRGTGENTIYF.

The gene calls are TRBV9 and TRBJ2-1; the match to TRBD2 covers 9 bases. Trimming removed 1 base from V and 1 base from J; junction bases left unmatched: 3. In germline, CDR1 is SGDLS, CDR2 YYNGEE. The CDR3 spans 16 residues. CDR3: CASSVMSGRSYNEQFF. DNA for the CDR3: TGTGCCAGCAGCGTAATGAGCGGGAGGTCCTACAATGAGCAGTTCTTC.

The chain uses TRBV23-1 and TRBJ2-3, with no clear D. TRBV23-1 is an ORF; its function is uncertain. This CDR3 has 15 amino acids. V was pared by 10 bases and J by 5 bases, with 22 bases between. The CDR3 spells CATRSRLFTGDTQYF. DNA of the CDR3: TGCGCCACCCGTTCGCGTCTCTTCACCGGAGATACGCAGTATTTT.

The CDR3 is CASSFWGLGNEQFF. CDR3 DNA: TGTGCCAGCAGCTTCTGGGGATTAGGGAATGAGCAGTTCTTC. The chain carries TRBV5-4 and TRBJ2-1, with no clear D. Trimming stripped 2 bases from V and 7 bases from J, with 13 bases between. CDR3 length equals 14 residues. Germline V gives CDR1 SGHNT, CDR2 YYREEE (reference sequence).

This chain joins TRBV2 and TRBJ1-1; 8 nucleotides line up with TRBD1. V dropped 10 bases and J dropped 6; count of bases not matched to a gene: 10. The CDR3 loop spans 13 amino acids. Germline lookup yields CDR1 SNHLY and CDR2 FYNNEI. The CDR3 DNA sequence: TGTGCCACCAGGAGACAGGGGATTTCTGAAGCTTTCTTT. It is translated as CATRRQGISEAFF.

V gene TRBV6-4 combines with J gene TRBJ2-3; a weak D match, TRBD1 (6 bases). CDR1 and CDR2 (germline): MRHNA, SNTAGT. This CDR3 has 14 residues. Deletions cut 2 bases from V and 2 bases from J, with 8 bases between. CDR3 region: CASSDGQLTDTQYF. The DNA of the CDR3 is TGTGCCAGCAGTGACGGACAGCTCACAGATACGCAGTATTTT.

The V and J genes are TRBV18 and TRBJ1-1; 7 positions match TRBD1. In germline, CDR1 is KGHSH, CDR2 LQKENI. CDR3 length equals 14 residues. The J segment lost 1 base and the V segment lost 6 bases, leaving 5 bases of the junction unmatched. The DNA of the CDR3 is TGTGCCAGCTCTCAGGACAGGACGAACACTGAAGCTTTCTTT. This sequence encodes CASSQDRTNTEAFF.

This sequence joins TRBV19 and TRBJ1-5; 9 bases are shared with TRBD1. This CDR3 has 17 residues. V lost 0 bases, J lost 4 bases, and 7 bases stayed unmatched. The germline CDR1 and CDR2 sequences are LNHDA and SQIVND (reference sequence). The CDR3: CASSIEVGQGRNQPQHF. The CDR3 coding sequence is TGTGCCAGTAGTATAGAGGTGGGACAGGGAAGGAATCAGCCCCAGCATTTT.

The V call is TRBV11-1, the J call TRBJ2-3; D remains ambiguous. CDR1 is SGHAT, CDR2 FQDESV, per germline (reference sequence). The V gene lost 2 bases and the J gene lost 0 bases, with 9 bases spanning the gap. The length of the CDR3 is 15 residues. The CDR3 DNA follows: TGTGCCAGCAGCTTAAGCCCTACTAGCACAGATACGCAGTATTTT. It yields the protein CASSLSPTSTDTQYF. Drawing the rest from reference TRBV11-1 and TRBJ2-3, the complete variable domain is EAEVAQSPRYKITEKSQAVAFWCDPISGHATLYWYRQILGQGPELLVQFQDESVVDDSQLPKDRFSAERLKGVDSTLKIQPAELGDSAMYLCASSLSPTSTDTQYFGPGTRLTVL.

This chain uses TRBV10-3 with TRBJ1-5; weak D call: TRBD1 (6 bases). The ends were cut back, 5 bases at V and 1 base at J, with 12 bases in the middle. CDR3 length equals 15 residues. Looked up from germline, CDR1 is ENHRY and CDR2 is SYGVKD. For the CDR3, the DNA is TGTGCCATCAGTCAGGGGAAGGGGAGCAATCAGCCCCAGCATTTT. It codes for CAISQGKGSNQPQHF.

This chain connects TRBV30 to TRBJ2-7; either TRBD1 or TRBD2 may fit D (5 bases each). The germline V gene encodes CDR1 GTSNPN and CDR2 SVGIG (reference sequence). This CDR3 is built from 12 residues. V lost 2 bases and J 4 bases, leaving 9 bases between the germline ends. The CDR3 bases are TGTGCCTGGAGTCGGGACGGATACGAGCAGTACTTC. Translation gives CAWSRDGYEQYF.

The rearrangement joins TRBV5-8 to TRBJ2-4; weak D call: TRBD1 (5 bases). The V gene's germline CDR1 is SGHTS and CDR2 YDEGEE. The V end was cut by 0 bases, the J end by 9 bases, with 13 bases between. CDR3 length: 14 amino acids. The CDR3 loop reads CASSLVQDIGIQYF. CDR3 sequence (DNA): TGTGCCAGCAGCTTGGTTCAGGACATTGGCATTCAGTACTTC.

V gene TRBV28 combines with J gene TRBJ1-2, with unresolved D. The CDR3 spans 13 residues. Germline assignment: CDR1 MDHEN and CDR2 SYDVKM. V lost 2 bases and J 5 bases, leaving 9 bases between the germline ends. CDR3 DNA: TGTGCCAGCAGTTTAATGAGGAATTATGGCTACACCTTC. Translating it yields CASSLMRNYGYTF.

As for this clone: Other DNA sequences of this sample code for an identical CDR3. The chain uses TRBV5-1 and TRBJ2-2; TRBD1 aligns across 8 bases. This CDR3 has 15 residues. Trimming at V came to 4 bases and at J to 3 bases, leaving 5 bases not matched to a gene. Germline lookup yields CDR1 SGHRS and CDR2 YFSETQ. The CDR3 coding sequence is TGCGCCAGCAGCCCAGGACAGGGCCACACCGGGGAGCTGTTTTTT. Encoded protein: CASSPGQGHTGELFF.

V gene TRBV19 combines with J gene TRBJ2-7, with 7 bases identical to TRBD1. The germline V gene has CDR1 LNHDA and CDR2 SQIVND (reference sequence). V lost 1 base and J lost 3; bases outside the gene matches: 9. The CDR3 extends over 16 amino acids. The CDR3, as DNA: TGTGCCAGTAGTATAGTGCTGGGACAGACGGACTACGAGCAGTACTTC. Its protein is CASSIVLGQTDYEQYF. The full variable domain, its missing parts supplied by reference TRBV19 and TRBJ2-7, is DGGITQSPKYLFRKEGQNVTLSCEQNLNHDAMYWYRQDPGQGLRLIYYSQIVNDFQKGDIAEGYSVSREKKESFPLTVTSAQKNPTAFYLCASSIVLGQTDYEQYFGPGTRLTVT.

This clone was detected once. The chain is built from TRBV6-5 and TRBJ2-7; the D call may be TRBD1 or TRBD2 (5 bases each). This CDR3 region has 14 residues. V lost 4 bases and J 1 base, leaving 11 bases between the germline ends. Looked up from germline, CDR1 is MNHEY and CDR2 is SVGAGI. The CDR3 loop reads CASSSGTGSYEQYF. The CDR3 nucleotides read TGTGCCAGCAGTTCCGGGACGGGTTCCTACGAGCAGTACTTC.

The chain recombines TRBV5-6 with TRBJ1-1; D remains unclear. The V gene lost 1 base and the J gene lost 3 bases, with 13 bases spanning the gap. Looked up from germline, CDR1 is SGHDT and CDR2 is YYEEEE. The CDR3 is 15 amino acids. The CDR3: CASSLRFEGHTEAFF. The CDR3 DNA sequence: TGTGCCAGCAGCTTGAGGTTTGAGGGTCACACTGAAGCTTTCTTT.

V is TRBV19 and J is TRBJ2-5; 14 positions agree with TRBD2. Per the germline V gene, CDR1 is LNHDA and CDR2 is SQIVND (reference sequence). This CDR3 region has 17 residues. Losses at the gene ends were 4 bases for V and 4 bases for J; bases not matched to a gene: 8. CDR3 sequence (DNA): TGTGCCAGTAGTAAGATCTGGGGACTAGCGGGAGTAGAGACCCAGTACTTC. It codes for CASSKIWGLAGVETQYF.

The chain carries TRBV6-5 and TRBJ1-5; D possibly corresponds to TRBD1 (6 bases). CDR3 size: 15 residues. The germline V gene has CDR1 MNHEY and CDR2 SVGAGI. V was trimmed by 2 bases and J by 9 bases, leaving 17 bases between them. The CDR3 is CASSYRLVGGWPQHF. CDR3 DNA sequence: TGTGCCAGCAGTTACCGTCTAGTTGGGGGCTGGCCCCAGCATTTT.

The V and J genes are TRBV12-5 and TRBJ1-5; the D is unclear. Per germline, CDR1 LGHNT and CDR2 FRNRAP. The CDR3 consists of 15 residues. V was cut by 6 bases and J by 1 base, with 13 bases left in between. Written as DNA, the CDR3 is TGTGCTAGTGGGCTCCTGTCCGGGAGCAATCAGCCCCAGCATTTT. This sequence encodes CASGLLSGSNQPQHF.

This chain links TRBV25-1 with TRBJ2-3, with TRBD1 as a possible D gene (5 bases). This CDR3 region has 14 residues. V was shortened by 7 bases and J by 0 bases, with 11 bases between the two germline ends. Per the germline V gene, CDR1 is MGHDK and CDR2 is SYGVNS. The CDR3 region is CASKGLVSTDTQYF. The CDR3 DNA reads TGTGCCAGCAAGGGGTTGGTGAGCACAGATACGCAGTATTTT.

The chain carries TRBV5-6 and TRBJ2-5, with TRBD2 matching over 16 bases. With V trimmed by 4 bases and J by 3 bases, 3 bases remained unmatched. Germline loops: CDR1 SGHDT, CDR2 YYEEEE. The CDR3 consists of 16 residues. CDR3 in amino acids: CASSQGLAGGKETQYF. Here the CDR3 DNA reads TGTGCCAGCAGCCAGGGACTAGCGGGAGGGAAAGAGACCCAGTACTTC.

The CDR3, as DNA: TGCGCCAGCAGCGACGGGACAGGGTATGTCAATGAGCAGTTCTTC. It is translated as CASSDGTGYVNEQFF. The chain couples TRBV10-1 to TRBJ2-1, with TRBD1 identical over 9 bases. V shed 6 bases and J 6 bases; nucleotides not matched to a gene: 9. Germline V gives CDR1 WNHNN, CDR2 SYGVQD (reference sequence). The CDR3 contains 15 residues.

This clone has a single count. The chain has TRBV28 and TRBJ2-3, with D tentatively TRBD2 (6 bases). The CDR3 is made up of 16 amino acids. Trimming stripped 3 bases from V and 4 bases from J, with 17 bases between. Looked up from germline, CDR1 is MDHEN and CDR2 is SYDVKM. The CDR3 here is CASSLVGAGMADTQYF. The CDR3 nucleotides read TGTGCCAGCAGTTTGGTTGGTGCGGGGATGGCAGATACGCAGTATTTT.

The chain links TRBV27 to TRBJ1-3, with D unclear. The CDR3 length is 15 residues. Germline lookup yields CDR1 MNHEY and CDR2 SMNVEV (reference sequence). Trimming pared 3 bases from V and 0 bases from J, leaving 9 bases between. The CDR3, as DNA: TGTGCCAGCAGTTTGGACGGATACTCTGGAAACACCATATATTTT. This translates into CASSLDGYSGNTIYF.

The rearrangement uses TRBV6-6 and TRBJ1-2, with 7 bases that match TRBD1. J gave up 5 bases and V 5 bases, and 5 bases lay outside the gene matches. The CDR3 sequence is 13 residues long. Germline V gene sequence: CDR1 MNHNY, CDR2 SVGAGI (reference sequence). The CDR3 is CASSPTGEYGYTF. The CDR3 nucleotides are TGTGCCAGCAGTCCCACAGGGGAATATGGCTACACCTTC.

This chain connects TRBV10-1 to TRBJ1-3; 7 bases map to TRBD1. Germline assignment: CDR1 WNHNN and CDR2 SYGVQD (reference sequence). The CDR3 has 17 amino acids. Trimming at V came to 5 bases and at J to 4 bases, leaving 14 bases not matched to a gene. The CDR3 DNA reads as TGCGCCAGCAGTCTCTTCACACGGACAGGCGACGGAAACACCATATATTTT. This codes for CASSLFTRTGDGNTIYF.